Below, one T cell receptor (beta chain) is given with its context. Its target is unknown. This record comes from a study of T cell responses to AZD1222 COVID-19 vaccine. The CDR3 loop spans 15 amino acids. With 5 bases removed from V and 0 bases from J, the gap between germline ends came to 15 bases. The germline gives CDR1 SGHDT, CDR2 YYEEEE. Study-wide results and caveats: Clonal diversity was possibly underestimated, and the donors were mostly white British, with more females.

Assay: immunoSEQ multiplex PCR; the TCRdb copy retains only in-frame clones and omits some. Of 100,000 or so clones in the sample, 86% were seen once. Sample: peripheral blood, taken on day 0 of AZD1222 vaccination. This TCR was sampled from an adult in good health. The chain recombines TRBV5-6 with TRBJ2-7; D is uncertain. The CDR3 sequence is CASRLATEFSYEQYF. The CDR3 coding sequence is TGTGCCAGCAGGCTTGCGACTGAGTTCTCCTACGAGCAGTACTTC.